This T cell receptor (beta chain) was captured by sequencing in a study of low-dose radiotherapy and immunotherapy resistance in tumors. Alpha- and beta-chain coverage of first-strand cDNA came from TRAV- and TRBV-specific primers. TCR amplification involved about 21 PCR cycles with a constant-region primer and V-primer adapter. One entry per CDR3 protein results from TCRdb running MiXCR on the reads. The repertoire has fewer than 90,000 distinct CDR3 sequences, less than 40% of them found once; the top ten carry approximately 12%. Time point in this sample: before trial treatment. Per germline, CDR1 MNHEY and CDR2 SVGAGI. CDR3 length: 15 amino acids. Trimming shortened V by 1 base and J by 6 bases, and 15 bases separated the two germline ends. This clonotype was observed at least ten times.

Sequences were derived from PBMCs, sampled before treatment. V usage is TRBV6-5 and J usage is TRBJ1-2; D unresolved. This TCR was sampled from a female donor with ovarian cancer. In DNA, the CDR3 is TGTGCCAGCAGTTACTACCTTGGGGAGGGAGATGGCTACACCTTC. Residues: CASSYYLGEGDGYTF.